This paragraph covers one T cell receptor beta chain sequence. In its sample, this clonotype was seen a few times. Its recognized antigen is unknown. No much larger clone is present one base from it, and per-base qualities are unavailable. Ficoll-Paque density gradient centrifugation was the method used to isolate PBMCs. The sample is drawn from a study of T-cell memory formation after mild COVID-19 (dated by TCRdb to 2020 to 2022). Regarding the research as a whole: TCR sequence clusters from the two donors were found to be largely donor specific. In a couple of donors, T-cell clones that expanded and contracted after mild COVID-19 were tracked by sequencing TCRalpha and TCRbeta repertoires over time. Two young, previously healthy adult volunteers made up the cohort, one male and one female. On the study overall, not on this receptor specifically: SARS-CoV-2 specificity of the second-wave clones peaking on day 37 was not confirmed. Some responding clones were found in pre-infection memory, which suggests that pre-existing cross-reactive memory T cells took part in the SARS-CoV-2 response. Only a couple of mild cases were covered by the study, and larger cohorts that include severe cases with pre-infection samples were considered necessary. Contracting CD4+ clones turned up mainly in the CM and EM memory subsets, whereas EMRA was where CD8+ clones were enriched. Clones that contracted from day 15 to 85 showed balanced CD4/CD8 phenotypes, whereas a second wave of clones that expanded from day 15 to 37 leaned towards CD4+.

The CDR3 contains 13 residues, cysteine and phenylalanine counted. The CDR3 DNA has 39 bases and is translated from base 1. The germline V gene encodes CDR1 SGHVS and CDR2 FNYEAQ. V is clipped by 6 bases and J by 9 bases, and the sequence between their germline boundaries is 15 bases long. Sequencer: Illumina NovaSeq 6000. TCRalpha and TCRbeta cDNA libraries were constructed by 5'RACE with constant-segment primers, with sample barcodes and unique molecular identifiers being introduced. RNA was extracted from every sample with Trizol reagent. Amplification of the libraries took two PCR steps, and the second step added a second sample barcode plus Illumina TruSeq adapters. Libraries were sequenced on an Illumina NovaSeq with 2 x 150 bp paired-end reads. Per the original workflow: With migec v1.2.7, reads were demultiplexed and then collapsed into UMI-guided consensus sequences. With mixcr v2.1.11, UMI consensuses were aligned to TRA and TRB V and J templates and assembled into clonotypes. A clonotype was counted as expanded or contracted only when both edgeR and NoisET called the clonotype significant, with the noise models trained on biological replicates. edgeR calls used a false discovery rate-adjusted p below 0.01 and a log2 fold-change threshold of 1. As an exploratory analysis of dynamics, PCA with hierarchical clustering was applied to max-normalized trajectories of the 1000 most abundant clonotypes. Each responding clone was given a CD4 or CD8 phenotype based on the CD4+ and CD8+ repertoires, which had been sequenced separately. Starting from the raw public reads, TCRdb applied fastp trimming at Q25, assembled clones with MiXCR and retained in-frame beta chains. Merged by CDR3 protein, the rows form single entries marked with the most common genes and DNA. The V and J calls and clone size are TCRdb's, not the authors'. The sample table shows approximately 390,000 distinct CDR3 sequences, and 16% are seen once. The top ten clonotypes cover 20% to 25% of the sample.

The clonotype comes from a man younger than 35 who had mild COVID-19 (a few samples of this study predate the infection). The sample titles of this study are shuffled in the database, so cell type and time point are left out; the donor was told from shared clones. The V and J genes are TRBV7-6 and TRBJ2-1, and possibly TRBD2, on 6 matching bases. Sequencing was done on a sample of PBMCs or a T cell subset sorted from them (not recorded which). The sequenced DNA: TGTGCCAGCAGTCATGGGGGGTATGGTGAGCAGTTCTTC. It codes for CASSHGGYGEQFF.